The clone carrying this TCR beta chain was observed a handful of times. Using its own MiXCR run on the RACE reads, TCRdb lists one record per CDR3 protein. Among fewer than 85,000 distinct CDR3 sequences, 10% were seen once, and the ten largest hold roughly 2.3%. This entry comes from a study of human T cells and chemical hapten exposure. Study-wide context: Alopecia areata, totalis or universalis affected patients who were mostly female.

Time point indicated: patch test 2, 6 weeks after DPC sensitization. Documented treatment: therapeutic diphenylcyclopropenone sensitization with weekly scalp DPC. The sequence came from a woman in her 30s with alopecia areata. Some clones in this sample may be carry-over from other donors' samples. This material consisted of whole blood, taken in connection with sensitization to the hapten diphenylcyclopropenone (DPC).

Written as DNA, the CDR3 is TGTGCCAGCAGCTTAGATTCAGCGGGGACCTATGGCTACACCTTC. It specifies CASSLDSAGTYGYTF. The V call is TRBV7-9, the J call TRBJ1-2; tentative D call: TRBD1 (5 bases). Germline loops: CDR1 SEHNR, CDR2 FQNEAQ (reference sequence). The CDR3 sequence is 15 residues long. Trimming removed 1 base at V and 4 bases at J, with 13 bases between.